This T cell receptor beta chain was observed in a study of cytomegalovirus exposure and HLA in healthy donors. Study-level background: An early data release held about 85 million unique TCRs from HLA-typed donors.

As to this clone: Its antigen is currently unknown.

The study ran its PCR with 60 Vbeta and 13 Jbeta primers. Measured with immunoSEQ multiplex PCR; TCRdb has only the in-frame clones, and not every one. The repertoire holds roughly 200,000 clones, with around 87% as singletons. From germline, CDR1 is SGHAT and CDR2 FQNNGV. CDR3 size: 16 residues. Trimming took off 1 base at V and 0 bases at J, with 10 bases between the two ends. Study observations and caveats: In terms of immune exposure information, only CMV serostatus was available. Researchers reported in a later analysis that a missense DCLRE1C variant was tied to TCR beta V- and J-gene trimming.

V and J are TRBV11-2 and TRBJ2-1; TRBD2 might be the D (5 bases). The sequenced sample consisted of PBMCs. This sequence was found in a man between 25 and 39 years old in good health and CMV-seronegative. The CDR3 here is CASSLGVGVSYNEQFF. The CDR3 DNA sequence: TGTGCCAGCAGCTTAGGGGTCGGGGTCTCCTACAATGAGCAGTTCTTC.